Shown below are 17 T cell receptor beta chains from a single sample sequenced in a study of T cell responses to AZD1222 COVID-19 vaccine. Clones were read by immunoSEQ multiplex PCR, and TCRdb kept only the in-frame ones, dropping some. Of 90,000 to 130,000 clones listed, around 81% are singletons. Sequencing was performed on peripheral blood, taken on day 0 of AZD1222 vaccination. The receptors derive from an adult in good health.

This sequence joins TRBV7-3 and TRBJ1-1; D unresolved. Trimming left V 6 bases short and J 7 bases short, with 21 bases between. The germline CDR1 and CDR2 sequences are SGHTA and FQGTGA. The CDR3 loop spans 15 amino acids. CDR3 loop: CASSRGVGLEDEAFF. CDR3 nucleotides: TGTGCCAGCAGTCGGGGAGTGGGCCTAGAAGATGAAGCTTTCTTT. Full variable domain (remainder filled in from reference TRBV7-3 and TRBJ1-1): GAGVSQTPSNKVTEKGKYVELRCDPISGHTALYWYRQSLGQGPEFLIYFQGTGAADDSGLPNDRFFAVRPEGSVSTLKIQRTERGDSAVYLCASSRGVGLEDEAFFGQGTRLTVV.

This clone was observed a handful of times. The CDR3 nucleotides are TGCGCCAGCAGCTGGAGCCCTCTTGACGGGAGGATACACGAGCAGTACTTC. This gives the protein CASSWSPLDGRIHEQYF. The chain combines TRBV4-1 with TRBJ2-7; 7 bases align to TRBD2. With 5 bases clipped from V and 5 bases from J, the junction kept 18 bases outside the gene matches. The CDR3 loop spans 17 amino acids. Germline values: CDR1 MGHRA, CDR2 YSYEKL.

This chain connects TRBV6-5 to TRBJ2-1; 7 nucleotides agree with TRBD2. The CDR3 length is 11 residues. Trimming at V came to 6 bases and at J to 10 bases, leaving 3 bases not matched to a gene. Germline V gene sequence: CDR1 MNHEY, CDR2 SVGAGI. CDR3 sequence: CASRGLREQFF. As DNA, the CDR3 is TGTGCCAGCAGGGGACTACGGGAGCAGTTCTTC.

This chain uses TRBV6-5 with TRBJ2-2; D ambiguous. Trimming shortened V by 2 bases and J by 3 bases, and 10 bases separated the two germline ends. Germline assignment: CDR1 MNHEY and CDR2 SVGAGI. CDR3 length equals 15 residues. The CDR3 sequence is CASSYLGSDTGELFF. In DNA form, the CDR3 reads TGTGCCAGCAGTTACCTCGGATCGGACACCGGGGAGCTGTTTTTT.

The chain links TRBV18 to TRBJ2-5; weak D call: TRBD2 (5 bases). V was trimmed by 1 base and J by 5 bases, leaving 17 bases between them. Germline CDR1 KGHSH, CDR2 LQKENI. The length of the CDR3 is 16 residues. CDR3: CASSPRARGRVETQYF. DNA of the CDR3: TGTGCCAGCTCACCACGAGCGAGAGGGCGGGTGGAGACCCAGTACTTC.

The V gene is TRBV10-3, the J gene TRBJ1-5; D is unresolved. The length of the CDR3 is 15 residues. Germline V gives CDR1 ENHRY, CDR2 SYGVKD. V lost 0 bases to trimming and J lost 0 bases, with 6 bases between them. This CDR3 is CAISESTRSNQPQHF. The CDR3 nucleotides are TGTGCCATCAGTGAGTCGACGCGTAGCAATCAGCCCCAGCATTTT.

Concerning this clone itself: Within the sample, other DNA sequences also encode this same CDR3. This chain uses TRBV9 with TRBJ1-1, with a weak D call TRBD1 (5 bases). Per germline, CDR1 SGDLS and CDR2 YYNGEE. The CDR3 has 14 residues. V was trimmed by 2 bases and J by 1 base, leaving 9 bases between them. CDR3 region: CASSVGTPNTEAFF. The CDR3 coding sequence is TGTGCCAGCAGCGTCGGGACGCCGAACACTGAAGCTTTCTTT.

CDR3 in DNA: TGTGCCAGCAGCCAATCCTTGCGGGCCGGACCTCAAGAGACCCAGTACTTC. This gives the protein CASSQSLRAGPQETQYF. The chain uses TRBV3-1 (or the pseudogene TRBV3-2) and TRBJ2-5; tentatively, D is TRBD2 (5 bases). V shed 2 bases and J shed 2 bases, with 18 bases lying between them. The germline gives CDR1 LGHDT, CDR2 YNNKEL (reference sequence). This CDR3 has 17 residues.

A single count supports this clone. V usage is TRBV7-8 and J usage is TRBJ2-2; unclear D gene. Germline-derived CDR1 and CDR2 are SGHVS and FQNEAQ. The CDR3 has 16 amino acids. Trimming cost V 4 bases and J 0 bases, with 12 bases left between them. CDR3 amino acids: CASSYLLPPNTGELFF. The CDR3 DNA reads TGTGCCAGCAGCTACCTACTACCCCCGAACACCGGGGAGCTGTTTTTT.

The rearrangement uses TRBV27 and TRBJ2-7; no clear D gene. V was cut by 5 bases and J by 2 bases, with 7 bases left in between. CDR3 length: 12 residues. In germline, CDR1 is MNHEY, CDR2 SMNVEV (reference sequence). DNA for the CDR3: TGTGCCAGCAGTCCAAGACCCTACGAGCAGTACTTC. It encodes CASSPRPYEQYF.

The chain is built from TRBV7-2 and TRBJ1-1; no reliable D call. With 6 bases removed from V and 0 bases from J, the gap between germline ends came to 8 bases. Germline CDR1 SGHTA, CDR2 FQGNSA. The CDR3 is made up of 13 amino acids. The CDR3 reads CASSDFMNTEAFF. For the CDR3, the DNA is TGTGCCAGCAGTGACTTCATGAACACTGAAGCTTTCTTT.

DNA of the CDR3: TGTGCCAGCTCACCAGGGCGTAGCAATCAGCCCCAGCATTTT. This encodes CASSPGRSNQPQHF. This sequence joins TRBV18 and TRBJ1-5; D is undetermined. CDR3 size: 14 residues. V dropped 2 bases and J dropped 0 bases, with 5 bases sitting between them. Germline CDR1 is KGHSH and CDR2 is LQKENI. The full variable domain, rest sourced from reference TRBV18 and TRBJ1-5, is NAGVMQNPRHLVRRRGQEARLRCSPMKGHSHVYWYRQLPEEGLKFMVYLQKENIIDESGMPKERFSAEFPKEGPSILRIQQVVRGDSAAYFCASSPGRSNQPQHFGDGTRLSIL.

In DNA form, the CDR3 reads TGTGCCAGCACTCAGAGTAACAATGAGCAGTTCTTC. As protein: CASTQSNNEQFF. The J gene is TRBJ2-1, the V gene TRBV2; D unclear. Germline lookup yields CDR1 SNHLY and CDR2 FYNNEI. This CDR3 contains 12 residues. Trimming took 7 bases from V and 5 from J, leaving 9 bases between them.

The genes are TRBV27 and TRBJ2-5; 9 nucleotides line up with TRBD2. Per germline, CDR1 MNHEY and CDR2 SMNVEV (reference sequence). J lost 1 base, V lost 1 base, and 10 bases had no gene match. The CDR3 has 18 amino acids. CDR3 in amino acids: CASSLLGSGRKTQETQYF. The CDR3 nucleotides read TGTGCCAGCAGTTTATTGGGTAGCGGGAGAAAGACCCAAGAGACCCAGTACTTC.

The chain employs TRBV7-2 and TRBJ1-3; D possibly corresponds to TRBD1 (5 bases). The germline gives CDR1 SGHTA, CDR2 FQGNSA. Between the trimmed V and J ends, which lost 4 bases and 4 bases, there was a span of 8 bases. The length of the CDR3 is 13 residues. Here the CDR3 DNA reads TGTGCCAGCAGCTCGGGGCTAGGAAACACCATATATTTT. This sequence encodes CASSSGLGNTIYF.

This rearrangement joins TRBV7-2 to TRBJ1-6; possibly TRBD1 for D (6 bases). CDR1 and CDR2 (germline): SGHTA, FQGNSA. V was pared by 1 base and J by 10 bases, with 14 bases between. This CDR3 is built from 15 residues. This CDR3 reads CASSLDQRGGSPLHF. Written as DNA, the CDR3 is TGTGCCAGCAGCTTAGATCAAAGGGGGGGCTCACCCCTCCACTTT.

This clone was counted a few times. The CDR3 coding sequence is TGTGCCAGCAGCGGGACAGTCCAAGAGACCCAGTACTTC. The encoded protein is CASSGTVQETQYF. The J gene is TRBJ2-5, the V gene TRBV9, with D tentatively TRBD1 (6 bases). The CDR3 runs 13 residues. V lost 3 bases to trimming and J lost 1 base, with 7 bases between them. Germline CDR1 is SGDLS and CDR2 is YYNGEE.